This paragraph covers one T cell receptor (beta chain) sequence. What it binds is not known. TCRdb keeps only in-frame clones here, not all; method: immunoSEQ multiplex PCR. The table shows roughly 1.5 million clones, with 98% occurring only once. Germline-derived CDR1 and CDR2 are SNHLY and FYNNEI. This CDR3 region has 14 residues. V lost 5 bases, J lost 5 bases, and 13 bases lay in between. The data were taken from a study of shared clonotypes between healthy human individuals. The wider study: Participating donors consisted of a couple of women and a few men aged 18 to 49. Broader study findings: How much donors shared clonotypes was expected to be affected by sequencing depth.

The source of this sequence is a young man in good health. The rearrangement joins TRBV2 to TRBJ1-5; weak D call: TRBD1 (5 bases). Input material: naive CD4+ T cells sorted from blood. Stated subset: CD45RA+ positively selected. As DNA, the CDR3 is TGTGCCAGCAGTCCGGACACCCGGGATCAGCCCCAGCATTTT. Translating it yields CASSPDTRDQPQHF.